The 2 T cell receptor beta chains below were found in one sample sequenced in a study of shared clonotypes between healthy human individuals (dated by TCRdb to 2020 to 2022). CD8 naive samples were obtained by positive selection for CCR7 among CD45RO-negative cells, yielding a CD45RA+CCR7+ population from which TemRA cells were excluded. Receptor amplification or capture employed the immunoSEQ multiplex PCR assay. TCRdb limited this immuneACCESS table to in-frame rearrangements with V and J called. A share of clones is missing; checked studies link under half to unresolved V genes, and the rest is unexplained. This sample lists about 2 million clones; about 95% were detected once. The ten largest clones take up roughly 1.1% of the sample. Sequencing was carried out using naive CD8+ T cells sorted from blood. The cell subset or site label on this specimen signifies: CD45RA+CCR7+. The receptors here all came from a man younger than 30 in good health.

In its sample, this clone was seen a few times. Other nucleotide sequences from this sample produce the same CDR3. The chain has TRBV9 and TRBJ2-3; D unclear. The CDR3 has 12 residues. V lost 0 bases, J lost 2 bases, and 1 base lay in between. Germline CDR1 SGDLS, CDR2 YYNGEE. CDR3 sequence: CASSVDTDTQYF. CDR3 bases: TGTGCCAGCAGCGTAGACACAGATACGCAGTATTTT.

The rearrangement links TRBV6-5 to TRBJ2-3; D perhaps matches TRBD2 (5 bases). V gave up 6 bases and J gave up 5 bases, with 18 bases separating them. The CDR3 is 15 amino acids. Germline CDR1 reads MNHEY; CDR2 reads SVGAGI. In nucleotides, the CDR3 is TGTGCCAGCAGGGTGGACTGGGGAAGCGGAGATACGCAGTATTTT. This codes for CASRVDWGSGDTQYF.